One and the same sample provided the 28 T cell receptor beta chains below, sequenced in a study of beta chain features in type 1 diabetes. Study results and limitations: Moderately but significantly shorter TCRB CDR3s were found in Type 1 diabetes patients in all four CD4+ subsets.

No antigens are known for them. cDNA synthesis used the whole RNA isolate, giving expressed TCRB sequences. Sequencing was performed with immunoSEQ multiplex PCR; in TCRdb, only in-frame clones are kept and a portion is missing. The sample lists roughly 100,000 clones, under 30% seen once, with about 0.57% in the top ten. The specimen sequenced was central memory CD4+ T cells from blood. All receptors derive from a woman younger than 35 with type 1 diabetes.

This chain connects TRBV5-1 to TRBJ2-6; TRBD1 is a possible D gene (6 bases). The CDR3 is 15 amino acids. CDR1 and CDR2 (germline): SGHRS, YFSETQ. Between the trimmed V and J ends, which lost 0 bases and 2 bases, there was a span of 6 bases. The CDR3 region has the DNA TGCGCCAGCAGCTTGGGGGGGCCTGGGGCCAACGTCCTGACTTTC. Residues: CASSLGGPGANVLTF.

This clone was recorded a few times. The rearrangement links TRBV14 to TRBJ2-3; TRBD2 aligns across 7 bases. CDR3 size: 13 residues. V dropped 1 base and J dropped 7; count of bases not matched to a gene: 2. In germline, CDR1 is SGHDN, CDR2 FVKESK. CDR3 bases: TGTGCCAGCAGCCAAGCACTAGCGAATACGCAGTATTTT. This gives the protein CASSQALANTQYF. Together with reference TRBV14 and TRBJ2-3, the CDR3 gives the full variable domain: EAGVTQFPSHSVIEKGQTVTLRCDPISGHDNLYWYRRVMGKEIKFLLHFVKESKQDESGMPNNRFLAERTGGTYSTLKVQPAELEDSGVYFCASSQALANTQYFGPGTRLTVL.

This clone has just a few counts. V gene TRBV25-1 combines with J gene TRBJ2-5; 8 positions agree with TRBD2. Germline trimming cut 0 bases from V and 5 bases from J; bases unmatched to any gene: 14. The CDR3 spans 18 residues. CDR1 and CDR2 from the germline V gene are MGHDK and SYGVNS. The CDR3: CASSEYMTGGRARETQYF. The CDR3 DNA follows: TGTGCCAGCAGTGAATATATGACGGGAGGGAGGGCGCGGGAGACCCAGTACTTC.

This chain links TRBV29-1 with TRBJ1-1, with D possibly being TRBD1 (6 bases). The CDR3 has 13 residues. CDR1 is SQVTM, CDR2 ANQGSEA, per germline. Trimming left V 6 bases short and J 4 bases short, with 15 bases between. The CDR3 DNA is TGCAGCGTGAACCAGGGGATTGGCACTGAAGCTTTCTTT. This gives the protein CSVNQGIGTEAFF.

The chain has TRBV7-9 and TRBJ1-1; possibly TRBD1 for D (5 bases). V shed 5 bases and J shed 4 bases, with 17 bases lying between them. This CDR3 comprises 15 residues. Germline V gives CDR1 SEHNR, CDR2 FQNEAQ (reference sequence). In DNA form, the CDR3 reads TGTGCCAGCAGCGACTCCGGGGGTGGGGGCACTGAAGCTTTCTTT. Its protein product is CASSDSGGGGTEAFF.

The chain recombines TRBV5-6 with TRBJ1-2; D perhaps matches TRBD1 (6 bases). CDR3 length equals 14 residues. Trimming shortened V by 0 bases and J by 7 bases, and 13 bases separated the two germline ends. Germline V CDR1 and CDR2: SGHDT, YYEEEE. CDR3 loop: CASSLGRDNGGYTF. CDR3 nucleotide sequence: TGTGCCAGCAGCTTGGGAAGGGACAATGGTGGCTACACCTTC.

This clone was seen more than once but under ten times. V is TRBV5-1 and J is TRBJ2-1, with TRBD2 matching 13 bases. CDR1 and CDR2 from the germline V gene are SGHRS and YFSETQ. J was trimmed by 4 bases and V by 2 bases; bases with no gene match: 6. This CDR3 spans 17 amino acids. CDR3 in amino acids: CASSLTQLAGGYNEQFF. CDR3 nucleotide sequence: TGCGCCAGCAGCTTAACCCAACTAGCGGGAGGGTACAATGAGCAGTTCTTC.

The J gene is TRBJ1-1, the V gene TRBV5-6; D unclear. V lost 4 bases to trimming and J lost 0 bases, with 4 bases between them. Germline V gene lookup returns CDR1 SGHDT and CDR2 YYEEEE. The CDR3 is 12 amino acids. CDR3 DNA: TGTGCCAGCAGCCGAGTGAACACTGAAGCTTTCTTT. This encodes CASSRVNTEAFF.

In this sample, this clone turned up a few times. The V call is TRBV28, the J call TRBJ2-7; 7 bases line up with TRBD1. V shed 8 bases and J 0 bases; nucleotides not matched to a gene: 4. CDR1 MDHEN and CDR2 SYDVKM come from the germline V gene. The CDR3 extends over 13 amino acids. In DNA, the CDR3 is TGTGCCAGCTGGGACAGCGACTCCTACGAGCAGTACTTC. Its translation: CASWDSDSYEQYF.

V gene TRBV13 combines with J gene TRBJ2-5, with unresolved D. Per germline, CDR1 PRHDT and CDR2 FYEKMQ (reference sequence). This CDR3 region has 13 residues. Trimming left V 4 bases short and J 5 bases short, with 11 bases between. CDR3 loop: CASSSLYGETQYF. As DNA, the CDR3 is TGTGCCAGCAGCTCCCTCTACGGGGAGACCCAGTACTTC. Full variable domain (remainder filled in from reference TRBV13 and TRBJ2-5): AAGVIQSPRHLIKEKRETATLKCYPIPRHDTVYWYQQGPGQDPQFLISFYEKMQSDKGSIPDRFSAQQFSDYHSELNMSSLELGDSALYFCASSSLYGETQYFGPGTRLLVL.

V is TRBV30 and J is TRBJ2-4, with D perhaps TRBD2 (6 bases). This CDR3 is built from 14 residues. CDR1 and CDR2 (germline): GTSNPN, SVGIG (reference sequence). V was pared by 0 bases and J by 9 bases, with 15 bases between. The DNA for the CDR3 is TGTGCCTGGAGTGTCCGGGAGAGGGCAAGCATTCAGTACTTC. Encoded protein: CAWSVRERASIQYF.

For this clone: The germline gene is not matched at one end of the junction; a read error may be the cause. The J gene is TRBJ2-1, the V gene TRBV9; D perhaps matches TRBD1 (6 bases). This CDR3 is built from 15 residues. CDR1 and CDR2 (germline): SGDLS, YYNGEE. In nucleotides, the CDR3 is TGTGCCTGCAGCGTAAATACAGGGTCCTACAATGAGCAGTTCTTC. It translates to CACSVNTGSYNEQFF.

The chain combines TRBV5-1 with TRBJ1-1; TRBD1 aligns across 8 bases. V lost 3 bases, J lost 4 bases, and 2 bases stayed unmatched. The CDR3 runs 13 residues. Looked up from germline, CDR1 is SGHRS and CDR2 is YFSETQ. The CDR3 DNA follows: TGCGCCAGCAGCTATACAGGGGGCACTGAAGCTTTCTTT. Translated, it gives CASSYTGGTEAFF.

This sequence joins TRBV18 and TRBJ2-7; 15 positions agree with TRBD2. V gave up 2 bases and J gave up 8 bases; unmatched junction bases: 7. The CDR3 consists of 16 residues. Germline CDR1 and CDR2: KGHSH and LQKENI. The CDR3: CASSPGEGLAGGQQYV. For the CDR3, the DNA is TGTGCCAGCTCACCAGGCGAGGGACTAGCGGGAGGCCAGCAGTACGTC.

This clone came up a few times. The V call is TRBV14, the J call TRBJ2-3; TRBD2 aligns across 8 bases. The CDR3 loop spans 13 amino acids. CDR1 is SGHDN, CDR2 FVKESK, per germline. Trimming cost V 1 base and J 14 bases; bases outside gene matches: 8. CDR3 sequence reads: CASSQGPGTRRYF. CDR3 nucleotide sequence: TGTGCCAGCAGCCAAGGACCCGGGACTAGGCGGTATTTT.

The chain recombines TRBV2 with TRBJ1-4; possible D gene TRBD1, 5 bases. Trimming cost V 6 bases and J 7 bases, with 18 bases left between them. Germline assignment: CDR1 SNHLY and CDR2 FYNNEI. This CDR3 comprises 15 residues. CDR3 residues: CASSKQGDRAEKLFF. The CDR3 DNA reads TGTGCCAGCAGCAAGCAGGGCGATCGGGCTGAAAAACTGTTTTTT.

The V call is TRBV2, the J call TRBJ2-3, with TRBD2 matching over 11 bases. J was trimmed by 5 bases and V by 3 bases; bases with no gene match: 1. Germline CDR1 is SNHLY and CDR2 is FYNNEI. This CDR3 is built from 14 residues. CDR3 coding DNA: TGTGCCAGCAGTGACACTAGCGGGAGAGATACGCAGTATTTT. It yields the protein CASSDTSGRDTQYF.

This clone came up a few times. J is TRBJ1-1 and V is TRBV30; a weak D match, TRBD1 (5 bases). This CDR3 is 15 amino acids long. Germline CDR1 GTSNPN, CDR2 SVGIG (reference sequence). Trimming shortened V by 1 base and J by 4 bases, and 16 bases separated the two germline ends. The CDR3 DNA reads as TGTGCCTGGAGTGGGCCCAGCAGGGCAAGCACTGAAGCTTTCTTT. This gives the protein CAWSGPSRASTEAFF.

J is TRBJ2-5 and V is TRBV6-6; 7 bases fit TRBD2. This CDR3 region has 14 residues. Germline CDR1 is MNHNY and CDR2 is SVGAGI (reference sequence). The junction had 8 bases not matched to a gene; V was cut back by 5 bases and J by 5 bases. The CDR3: CASSKGGRVETQYF. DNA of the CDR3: TGTGCCAGCAGTAAAGGAGGGAGGGTGGAGACCCAGTACTTC.

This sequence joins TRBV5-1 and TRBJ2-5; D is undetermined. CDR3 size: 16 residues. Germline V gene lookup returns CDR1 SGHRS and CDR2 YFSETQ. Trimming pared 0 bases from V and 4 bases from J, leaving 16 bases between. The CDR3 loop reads CASSLAGSGTGETQYF. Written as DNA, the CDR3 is TGCGCCAGCAGCTTGGCCGGGTCGGGTACCGGAGAGACCCAGTACTTC.

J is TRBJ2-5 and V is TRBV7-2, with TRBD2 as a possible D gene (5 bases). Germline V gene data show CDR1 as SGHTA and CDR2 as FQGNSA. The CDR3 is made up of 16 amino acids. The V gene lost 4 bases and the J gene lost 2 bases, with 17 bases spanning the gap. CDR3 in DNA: TGTGCCAGCAGCTCCGCCCTGACGGGATCACAAGAGACCCAGTACTTC. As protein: CASSSALTGSQETQYF.

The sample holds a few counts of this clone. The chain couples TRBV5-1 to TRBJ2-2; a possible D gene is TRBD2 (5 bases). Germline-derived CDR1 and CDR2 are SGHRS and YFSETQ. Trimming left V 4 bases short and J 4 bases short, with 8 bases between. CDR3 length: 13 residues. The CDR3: CASSEGSTGELFF. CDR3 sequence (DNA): TGCGCCAGCAGCGAGGGAAGCACCGGGGAGCTGTTTTTT.

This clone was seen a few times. The CDR3 loop reads CASSSTSSGEQYF. In DNA form, the CDR3 reads TGCGCCAGCAGCTCAACTAGCTCCGGCGAGCAGTACTTC. This chain joins TRBV5-1 and TRBJ2-7, with D tentatively TRBD2 (6 bases). The CDR3 runs 13 residues. Between the trimmed V and J ends, which lost 3 bases and 6 bases, there was a span of 13 bases. Germline V gene data show CDR1 as SGHRS and CDR2 as YFSETQ. The entire variable domain, with the rest obtained from reference TRBV5-1 and TRBJ2-7, is as follows: KAGVTQTPRYLIKTRGQQVTLSCSPISGHRSVSWYQQTPGQGLQFLFEYFSETQRNKGNFPGRFSGRQFSNSRSEMNVSTLELGDSALYLCASSSTSSGEQYFGPGTRLTVT.

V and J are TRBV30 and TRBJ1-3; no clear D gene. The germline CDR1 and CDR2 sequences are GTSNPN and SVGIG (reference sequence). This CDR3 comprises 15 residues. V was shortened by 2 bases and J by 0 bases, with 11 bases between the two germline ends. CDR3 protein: CAWSPTHASGNTIYF. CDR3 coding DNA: TGTGCCTGGAGTCCGACACATGCCTCTGGAAACACCATATATTTT.

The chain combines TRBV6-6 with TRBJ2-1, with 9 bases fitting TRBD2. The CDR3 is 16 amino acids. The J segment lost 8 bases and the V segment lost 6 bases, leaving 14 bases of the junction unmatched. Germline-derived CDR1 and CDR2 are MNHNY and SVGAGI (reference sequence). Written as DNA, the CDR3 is TGTGCCAGCAGCCCACTGGGGCTAGCGGGAAAGTATGAGCAGTTCTTC. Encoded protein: CASSPLGLAGKYEQFF.

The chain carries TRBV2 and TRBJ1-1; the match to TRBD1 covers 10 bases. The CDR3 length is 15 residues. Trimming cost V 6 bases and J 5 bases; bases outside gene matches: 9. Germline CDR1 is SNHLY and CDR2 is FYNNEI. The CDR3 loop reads CASSLTTGGETEAFF. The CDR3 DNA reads TGTGCCAGCAGCCTTACGACAGGGGGCGAGACTGAAGCTTTCTTT.

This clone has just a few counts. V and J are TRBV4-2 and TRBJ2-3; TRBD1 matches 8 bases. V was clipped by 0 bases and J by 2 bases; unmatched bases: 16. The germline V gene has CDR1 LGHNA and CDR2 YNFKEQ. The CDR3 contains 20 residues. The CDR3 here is CASSQESQGAGQAYTDTQYF. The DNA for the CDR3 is TGTGCCAGCAGCCAAGAGTCGCAGGGGGCAGGTCAGGCCTACACAGATACGCAGTATTTT.

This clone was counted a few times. The CDR3 reads CASSLGSTSYNEQFF. The CDR3 DNA is TGTGCCAGCAGCCTGGGCAGTACCTCCTACAATGAGCAGTTCTTC. The chain employs TRBV7-2 and TRBJ2-1, with D unresolved. This CDR3 is built from 15 residues. Trimming stripped 5 bases from V and 0 bases from J, with 11 bases between. Germline values: CDR1 SGHTA, CDR2 FQGNSA. Full variable domain (remainder filled in from reference TRBV7-2 and TRBJ2-1): GAGVSQSPSNKVTEKGKDVELRCDPISGHTALYWYRQSLGQGLEFLIYFQGNSAPDKSGLPSDRFSAERTGGSVSTLTIQRTQQEDSAVYLCASSLGSTSYNEQFFGPGTRLTVL.